This T cell receptor beta chain was profiled in a study of cytomegalovirus exposure and HLA in healthy donors. Produced via immunoSEQ multiplex PCR; TCRdb's table is partial and in-frame only. The sample shows 95,000 to 120,000 clones, around 85% of them seen only once. This CDR3 has 16 amino acids. After removal of 3 bases from V and 2 bases from J, the junction contained 7 bases not matched to a gene. CDR1 and CDR2 from the germline V gene are LGHNA and YNFKEQ. Input material: PBMCs. This clonotype was sampled from a woman between 18 and 29 years old in good health and CMV-seronegative. The rearrangement uses TRBV4-2 and TRBJ2-7, with 10 bases matching TRBD1. For the CDR3, the DNA is TGTGCCAGCAGCCAGGGGGGACAGGGGATCCCCTACGAGCAGTACTTC. Translated, it gives CASSQGGQGIPYEQYF.